The TCR beta chain under discussion was sequenced for a study of blood T cell repertoires in COVID-19. At the level of the study: Acute-phase and convalescent COVID-19 samples originated in the United States, Italy and Spain. The cDNA or gDNA used as material had been derived from T cells, B-cell-depleted T cells, or PBMCs.

Participants were aged about 18 to 100 years from approximately 24 US areas. Profiling relied on immunoSEQ multiplex PCR, and the TCRdb table lists in-frame clones only, not all of them. The sample lists about 170,000 clones, roughly 85% occurring once. CDR1 and CDR2 from the germline V gene are ENHRY and SYGVKD. The CDR3 runs to 15 residues. V was clipped by 6 bases and J by 2 bases, with 16 bases between them. Sequenced sample: PBMCs or T cells enriched from blood (not recorded which). The rearrangement links TRBV10-3 to TRBJ1-1; TRBD1 is a possible D gene (5 bases). The origin of this receptor is a woman between 50 and 59 years old who had recovered from COVID-19. CDR3 sequence reads: CAIRPRQKLNTEAFF. CDR3 bases: TGTGCCATCAGACCCCGACAGAAACTTAACACTGAAGCTTTCTTT.